This T cell receptor (beta chain) came from a study of tumor and adjacent non-tumor tissue in lung cancer. Three rounds of nested PCR, following a modified ARM-PCR protocol, produced the TCRbeta library. TCRdb re-called the multiplex PCR reads through MiXCR, storing one row per CDR3 protein. This sample has under 150,000 distinct CDR3 sequences; about 66% occur once, and the top ten carry roughly 13%. The CDR3 is 14 residues long. The germline gives CDR1 SGHRS, CDR2 YFSETQ. The germline V and J ends were trimmed by 0 bases and 0 bases, with 4 bases remaining between them. This clonotype was observed many times. This sample's RNA came from whole unsorted tissue.

This chain connects TRBV5-1 to TRBJ2-1; D gene ambiguous. The specimen was lung tumor tissue. The receptor's source is a man aged 25-45 years with non-small cell lung cancer. The CDR3 sequence: CASSLASSYNEQFF. DNA for the CDR3: TGCGCCAGCAGCTTGGCCAGCTCCTACAATGAGCAGTTCTTC.